The clone carrying this T cell receptor beta chain was observed a handful of times. Its antigen is currently unknown. This sample is drawn from a study of vaccination and CD4 T cells after COVID-19. For the study at large: Several convalescent patients had mild and one had severe PCR-confirmed SARS-CoV-2 disease. Sampling after COVID took place at a median of around 91 days (range 35 to 161) following diagnosis. The study, taken as a whole, reports: 304 of 307 vaccine-specific clones from convalescent patients were spike mono-reactive.

Treatment defined: approximately nine-day PBMC culture with coronavirus spike peptide pools or control peptides (ViraFEST assay). After being plated at some 2 million per well, PBMCs were cultured with about 10 IU/ml IL-2 and about 10 ug/ml peptide pools. Unmatched junction bases numbered 5, after V lost 5 bases and J lost 4 bases. The CDR3 sequence is 14 residues long. Germline CDR1 reads SGHTA; CDR2 reads FQGNSA. CD4+ T cells that had been cultured provided DNA sequenced with the Oncomine TCR Beta short-read assay. TCRdb itself ran the PCR reads through MiXCR, one entry per CDR3 protein. The sample includes 20,000 to 30,000 distinct CDR3 sequences, roughly two fifths of them seen just once.

Sequencing input: CD4+ T cells from blood, cultured in vitro. The receptor was derived from a human donor who had recovered from COVID-19. V gene TRBV7-2 combines with J gene TRBJ2-5; 9 positions agree with TRBD2. The CDR3 DNA reads as TGTGCCAGCAGCACTCTTAGCGGGAGAGAGACCCAGTACTTC. Translated: CASSTLSGRETQYF.